Listed below are T cell receptor beta chains from one sample, sequenced in a study of T cells after yellow fever vaccination. TCRdb processed the 5' RACE reads anew with MiXCR; each CDR3 protein has one entry. Among tens of thousands of distinct CDR3 sequences listed, 5% to 6.5% were seen once. Source: CD4+ T cells sorted from PBMCs, taken less than 16 days after the first yellow fever vaccination. All receptors derive from a man younger than 30 who received the YFV17D yellow fever vaccine. Both conserved end residues are part of each CDR3. D genes are given only for firm matches. Each size is once, few, many or a size class.

v_call,j_call,clone_size,d_call,cdr3_aa,cdr3_nt
TRBV12-3/TRBV12-4,TRBJ1-4,many,.,CASSALKEKLFF,TGTGCCAGCAGTGCCTTGAAAGAAAAACTGTTTTTT
TRBV29-1,TRBJ1-3,many,.,CSVAPQTPGNTIYF,TGCAGCGTTGCCCCCCAAACTCCAGGAAACACCATATATTTT
TRBV7-2,TRBJ2-5,many,.,CASSLGGARETQYF,TGTGCCAGCAGCTTAGGGGGGGCAAGAGAGACCCAGTACTTC
TRBV20-1,TRBJ1-2,many,TRBD1,CSARDRTRYGYTF,TGCAGTGCGAGGGACAGGACCCGCTATGGCTACACCTTC
TRBV7-2,TRBJ1-2,many,TRBD1,CASSFTGTGGYGYTF,TGTGCCAGCAGCTTTACCGGGACAGGAGGCTATGGCTACACCTTC
TRBV7-9,TRBJ2-3,many,.,CASSPGVVITDTQYF,TGTGCCAGCAGCCCAGGGGTGGTTATCACAGATACGCAGTATTTT
TRBV20-1,TRBJ2-5,few,.,CSARPTPGAETQYF,TGCAGTGCTAGACCAACTCCCGGAGCCGAGACCCAGTACTTC
TRBV21-1,TRBJ1-5,many,.,CASSRLSGQGSNQPQHF,TGTGCCAGCAGCAGACTATCGGGACAGGGGAGCAATCAGCCCCAGCATTTT
TRBV5-1,TRBJ2-3,many,TRBD2,CASSLGGGDGDTQYF,TGCGCCAGCAGCTTGGGCGGGGGGGATGGAGATACGCAGTATTTT
TRBV3-1,TRBJ2-1,many,.,CASSRPTGGRNEQFF,TGTGCCAGCAGCCGCCCAACTGGGGGGCGCAATGAGCAGTTCTTC
TRBV7-8,TRBJ1-4,many,.,CASSGGRNEKLFF,TGTGCCAGCAGCGGGGGACGAAATGAAAAACTGTTTTTT
TRBV30,TRBJ2-1,many,.,CAWSATSLSSYNEQFF,TGTGCCTGGAGTGCCACCTCCCTAAGCTCCTACAATGAGCAGTTCTTC
TRBV5-4,TRBJ2-4,many,.,CASSFNRDAGDIQYF,TGTGCCAGCAGCTTTAACCGGGACGCTGGGGACATTCAGTACTTC
TRBV4-3,TRBJ2-3,many,TRBD2,CASSQDDSGPLQYF,TGCGCCAGCAGCCAAGATGATAGCGGGCCCCTTCAGTATTTT